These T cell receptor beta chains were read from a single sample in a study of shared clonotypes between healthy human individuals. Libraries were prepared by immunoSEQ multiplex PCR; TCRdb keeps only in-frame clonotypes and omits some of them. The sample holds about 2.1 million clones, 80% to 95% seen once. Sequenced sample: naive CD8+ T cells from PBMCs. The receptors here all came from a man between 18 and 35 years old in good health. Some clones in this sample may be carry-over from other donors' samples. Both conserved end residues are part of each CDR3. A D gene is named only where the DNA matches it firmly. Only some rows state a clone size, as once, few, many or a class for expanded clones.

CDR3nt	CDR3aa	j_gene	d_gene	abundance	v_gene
TGCGCCAGCAGCCAAGTACTTCCGGCCTTAGGGGGATTCACTGAAGCTTTCTTT	CASSQVLPALGGFTEAFF	TRBJ1-1	NA	NA	TRBV4-3
TGCGCCAGCAGCTTGGCTTCCGGGCTATCCTACGAGCAGTACTTC	CASSLASGLSYEQYF	TRBJ2-7	NA	NA	TRBV5-1
TGCGCCAGCAGCTTGGCCACAGGGGGAATTCTCTCCTACGAGCAGTACTTC	CASSLATGGILSYEQYF	TRBJ2-7	TRBD1	NA	TRBV5-1
TGTGCCAGCAGTTTATCGTTGGGGGGGTTCAATGAGCAGTTCTTC	CASSLSLGGFNEQFF	TRBJ2-1	TRBD2	NA	TRBV27
TGTGCCAGCAGTTACACAAGGGAGGTCGGGCAGCCCCAGCATTTT	CASSYTREVGQPQHF	TRBJ1-5	NA	NA	TRBV6-5
TGTGCCAGCAGGAATTACCCCAGGGGGTATGGCTACACCTTC	CASRNYPRGYGYTF	TRBJ1-2	TRBD1	NA	TRBV6-6
TGTGCCAGCAGCCCAAGTCTCTCAGGGCCCCAGCATTTT	CASSPSLSGPQHF	TRBJ1-5	NA	NA	TRBV7-9
TGCGCCAGCAGGAGCGGGAGGCTGCGGGGAGAGACCCAGTACTTC	CASRSGRLRGETQYF	TRBJ2-5	TRBD2	NA	TRBV5-1
TGTGCCAGCAGCCTAGGAACGGGGACAGGTTATGGCTACACCTTC	CASSLGTGTGYGYTF	TRBJ1-2	TRBD1	NA	TRBV27
TGTGCCAGCAGTGATCAGGGGGCACACAATGAGCAGTTCTTC	CASSDQGAHNEQFF	TRBJ2-1	TRBD1	NA	TRBV2
TGTGCCTGTGGCCCCGGTAGCAATCAGCCCCAGCATTTT	CACGPGSNQPQHF	TRBJ1-5	NA	few	TRBV30
TGTGCCAGCAGTGGGGGGACTAGCGGGACCTACAATGAGCAGTTCTTC	CASSGGTSGTYNEQFF	TRBJ2-1	TRBD2	NA	TRBV2
TGTGCCAGCAGCTCTTATCCTAGCGGGAGGGCTGCTGACCGGGAGACCCAGTACTTC	CASSSYPSGRAADRETQYF	TRBJ2-5	TRBD2	NA	TRBV7-9
TGTGCCAGCAGTTTAGGAAATGAGCAGTTCTTC	CASSLGNEQFF	TRBJ2-1	NA	NA	TRBV28
TGCAGCGTTGGGGACAGGGGATGGTCCTACAATGAGCAGTTCTTC	CSVGDRGWSYNEQFF	TRBJ2-1	TRBD1	NA	TRBV29-1
TGTGCCAGCAGTTTAGTTCTCGGGACAGGGAGCTACGAGCAGTACTTC	CASSLVLGTGSYEQYF	TRBJ2-7	TRBD1	NA	TRBV27
TGTGCCAGCAGTGAGTCTATGGCCTATGGCTACACCTTC	CASSESMAYGYTF	TRBJ1-2	NA	NA	TRBV2
TGTGCCAGCAGCTTAGCAGGGGGTCACGAGCAGTACTTC	CASSLAGGHEQYF	TRBJ2-7	NA	few	TRBV7-9
TGTGCCAGCAGCACCAATCTGTACAATGAGCAGTTCTTC	CASSTNLYNEQFF	TRBJ2-1	NA	NA	TRBV27
TGTGCCAGCAGCGTAGACTCGACACCCTTGGGGTATGGCTACACCTTC	CASSVDSTPLGYGYTF	TRBJ1-2	NA	NA	TRBV9
TGTGCCAGCAGTTTAATGGGGACATCCCCCTACGAGCAGTACTTC	CASSLMGTSPYEQYF	TRBJ2-7	NA	once	TRBV27
TGTGCCATCAGCGAAGGGGAGCCCTTTTACGAGCAGTACTTC	CAISEGEPFYEQYF	TRBJ2-7	NA	NA	TRBV10-3
TGTGCCAGCAGCTTTAATATGAACACTGAAGCTTTCTTT	CASSFNMNTEAFF	TRBJ1-1	NA	NA	TRBV11-2
TGTGCCAGTATCGACCCCTGGTTGGGAGCGAACACTGAAGCTTTCTTT	CASIDPWLGANTEAFF	TRBJ1-1	NA	NA	TRBV19